The next 14 T cell receptor beta chains were all read from a single sample in a study of T cell responses to AZD1222 COVID-19 vaccine. Method: immunoSEQ multiplex PCR; TCRdb's copy keeps in-frame clones and lacks some. The sample has about 120,000 clones, 90% to 95% seen once. Here the sequenced sample was peripheral blood, taken on day 0 of AZD1222 vaccination. Source of these receptors: an adult in good health.

The chain uses TRBV28 and TRBJ2-4; D is perhaps TRBD1 or TRBD2 (6 bases each). CDR3 length: 16 residues. Trimming stripped 3 bases from V and 5 bases from J, with 17 bases between. CDR1 is MDHEN, CDR2 SYDVKM, per germline. The chain's CDR3 is CASSFRDTRGENIQYF. The CDR3 DNA reads TGTGCCAGCAGTTTCCGGGACACTAGGGGGGAAAACATTCAGTACTTC.

This chain joins TRBV3-1 (or the pseudogene TRBV3-2) and TRBJ2-5, with 11 nucleotides matching TRBD2. The CDR3 runs to 14 residues. Looked up from germline, CDR1 is LGHDT and CDR2 is YNNKEL (reference sequence). V shed 4 bases, J shed 3 bases, and the junction held 1 base outside the gene matches. The CDR3 protein is CASSPGLAEETQYF. CDR3 in DNA: TGTGCCAGCAGCCCGGGACTAGCGGAAGAGACCCAGTACTTC.

This clone was counted a single time. V is TRBV20-1 and J is TRBJ2-7; 7 bases agree with TRBD1. The CDR3 sequence is 13 residues long. The junction had 2 bases not matched to a gene; V was cut back by 3 bases and J by 0 bases. CDR1 and CDR2 from the germline V gene are DFQATT and SNEGSKA (reference sequence). CDR3 nucleotides: TGCAGTGCTAGTCGGGACAGCTCCTACGAGCAGTACTTC. It specifies CSASRDSSYEQYF.

This clone was picked up one time. The rearrangement joins TRBV28 to TRBJ1-3; D gene ambiguous. The length of the CDR3 is 19 residues. V was trimmed by 4 bases and J by 2 bases, leaving 24 bases between them. Germline CDR1 is MDHEN and CDR2 is SYDVKM. CDR3: CASSSGALGSLVAGNTIYF. DNA of the CDR3: TGTGCCAGCAGTTCCGGTGCCCTTGGCAGCTTGGTGGCTGGAAACACCATATATTTT.

This rearrangement joins TRBV30 to TRBJ2-4; 10 positions match TRBD1. The V gene end was trimmed by 1 base and the J gene end by 0 bases; junction bases not matched to a gene: 3. Looked up from germline, CDR1 is GTSNPN and CDR2 is SVGIG (reference sequence). This CDR3 is 16 amino acids long. The CDR3 sequence is CAWSGGQGRAKNIQYF. The CDR3 DNA sequence: TGTGCCTGGAGTGGGGGACAGGGGAGAGCCAAAAACATTCAGTACTTC.

The rearrangement joins TRBV5-6 to TRBJ2-7; TRBD1 matches at 7 bases. Looked up from germline, CDR1 is SGHDT and CDR2 is YYEEEE. This CDR3 has 16 residues. V shed 1 base, J shed 7 bases, and the junction held 14 bases outside the gene matches. CDR3: CASSLFGQVGSREQYF. The CDR3 nucleotides read TGTGCCAGCAGCTTGTTCGGACAGGTTGGATCTCGAGAGCAGTACTTC.

CDR3 sequence reads: CASSFPWGIGSEAFF. CDR3 nucleotide sequence: TGTGCCAGCAGTTTTCCCTGGGGAATAGGTTCTGAAGCTTTCTTT. V usage is TRBV28 and J usage is TRBJ1-1; D call uncertain. The germline V and J ends were trimmed by 3 bases and 6 bases, with 17 bases remaining between them. Germline assignment: CDR1 MDHEN and CDR2 SYDVKM. CDR3 length equals 15 residues.

The chain employs TRBV7-9 and TRBJ2-1, with D perhaps TRBD1 or TRBD2 (5 bases each). CDR3 size: 14 residues. Trimming removed 7 bases at V and 8 bases at J, with 18 bases between. Germline V gives CDR1 SEHNR, CDR2 FQNEAQ (reference sequence). CDR3 sequence: CASIMRRDAYEQFF. The CDR3 nucleotides are TGTGCCAGCATCATGCGCCGGGACGCTTATGAGCAGTTCTTC.

The CDR3 DNA reads as TGTGCCAGTACCGACCCAGGGGGTCAGTCTGAAGCTTTCTTT. This codes for CASTDPGGQSEAFF. The rearrangement links TRBV28 to TRBJ1-1; TRBD1 agrees at 7 bases. The CDR3 length is 14 residues. The V gene end was trimmed by 9 bases and the J gene end by 6 bases; junction bases not matched to a gene: 13. CDR1 and CDR2 (germline): MDHEN, SYDVKM.

This clone was picked up one time. The chain links TRBV15 to TRBJ1-2, with TRBD1 identical over 9 bases. CDR1 is LNHNV and CDR2 is YYDKDF in the germline V gene (reference sequence). The trim removed 3 bases at V and 8 bases at J, leaving 7 bases unmatched. The CDR3 contains 14 residues. CDR3 residues: CATSSRGQGKGYTF. In DNA form, the CDR3 reads TGTGCCACCAGCAGCCGGGGACAGGGTAAAGGCTACACCTTC.

This chain connects TRBV5-6 to TRBJ1-2; no clear D. The V end lost 0 bases, the J end lost 8 bases, and 8 bases lay between the germline ends. Germline V gene lookup returns CDR1 SGHDT and CDR2 YYEEEE. The CDR3 sequence is 12 residues long. The CDR3 here is CASSLVRGGYTF. CDR3 sequence (DNA): TGTGCCAGCAGCTTGGTGCGGGGAGGCTACACCTTC. The variable domain in full, with the rest retrieved from reference TRBV5-6 and TRBJ1-2, is DAGVTQSPTHLIKTRGQQVTLRCSPKSGHDTVSWYQQALGQGPQFIFQYYEEEERQRGNFPDRFSGHQFPNYSSELNVNALLLGDSALYLCASSLVRGGYTFGSGTRLTVV.

J is TRBJ2-2 and V is TRBV28, with no clear D. The V end lost 4 bases, the J end lost 8 bases, and 2 bases lay between the germline ends. CDR1 and CDR2 (germline): MDHEN, SYDVKM. The CDR3 is 10 residues long. The CDR3 protein is CASSSGELFF. The CDR3 nucleotides read TGTGCCAGCAGTTCGGGGGAGCTGTTTTTT. The full variable domain, in which reference TRBV28 and TRBJ2-2 provide the parts outside the CDR3, is DVKVTQSSRYLVKRTGEKVFLECVQDMDHENMFWYRQDPGLGLRLIYFSYDVKMKEKGDIPEGYSVSREKKERFSLILESASTNQTSMYLCASSSGELFFGEGSRLTVL.

The J gene is TRBJ2-5, the V gene TRBV4-2; D unresolved. Germline V gene data show CDR1 as LGHNA and CDR2 as YNFKEQ. The CDR3 loop spans 14 amino acids. V dropped 1 base and J dropped 5 bases, with 11 bases sitting between them. The DNA of the CDR3 is TGTGCCAGCAGCCAAGGGACGCCACCGGAGACCCAGTACTTC. This translates into CASSQGTPPETQYF.

V usage is TRBV5-6 and J usage is TRBJ2-5, with D unclear. Germline V gives CDR1 SGHDT, CDR2 YYEEEE. Trimming left V 0 bases short and J 1 base short, with 10 bases between. The CDR3 is 15 residues long. The CDR3 DNA reads as TGTGCCAGCAGCTTGGATGACCGAGGCCAAGAGACCCAGTACTTC. Amino acids: CASSLDDRGQETQYF.